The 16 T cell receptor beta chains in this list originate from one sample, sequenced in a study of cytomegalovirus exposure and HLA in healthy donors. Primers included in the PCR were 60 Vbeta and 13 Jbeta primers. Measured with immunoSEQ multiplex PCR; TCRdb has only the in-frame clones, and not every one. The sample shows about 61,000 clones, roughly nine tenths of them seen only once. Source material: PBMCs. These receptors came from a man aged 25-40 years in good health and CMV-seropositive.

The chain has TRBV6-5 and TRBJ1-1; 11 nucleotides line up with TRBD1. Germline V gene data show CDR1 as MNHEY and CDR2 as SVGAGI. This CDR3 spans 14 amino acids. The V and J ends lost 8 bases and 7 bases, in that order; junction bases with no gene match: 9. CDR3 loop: CASGEDRGRGEAFF. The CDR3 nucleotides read TGTGCCAGCGGGGAGGACAGGGGGCGAGGTGAAGCTTTCTTT.

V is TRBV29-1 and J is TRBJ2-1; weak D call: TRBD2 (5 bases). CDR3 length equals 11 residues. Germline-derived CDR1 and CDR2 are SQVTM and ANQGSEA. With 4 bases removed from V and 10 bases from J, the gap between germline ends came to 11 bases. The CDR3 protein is CSVGPLGEQFF. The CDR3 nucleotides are TGCAGCGTTGGCCCACTAGGAGAGCAGTTCTTC.

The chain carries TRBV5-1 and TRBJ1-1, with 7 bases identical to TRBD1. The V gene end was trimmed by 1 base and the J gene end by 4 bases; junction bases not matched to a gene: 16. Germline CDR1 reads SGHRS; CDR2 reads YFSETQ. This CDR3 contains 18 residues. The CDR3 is CASSLSLDRVSQSTEAFF. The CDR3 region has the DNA TGCGCCAGCAGCTTGTCCCTAGACAGGGTTTCTCAGAGCACTGAAGCTTTCTTT.

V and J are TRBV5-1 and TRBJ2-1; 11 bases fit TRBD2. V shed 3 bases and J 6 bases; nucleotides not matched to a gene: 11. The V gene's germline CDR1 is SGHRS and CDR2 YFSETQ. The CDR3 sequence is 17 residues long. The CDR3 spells CASSSLTSGSGRNEQFF. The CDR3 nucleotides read TGCGCCAGCAGCTCACTTACTAGCGGGAGTGGGCGCAATGAGCAGTTCTTC.

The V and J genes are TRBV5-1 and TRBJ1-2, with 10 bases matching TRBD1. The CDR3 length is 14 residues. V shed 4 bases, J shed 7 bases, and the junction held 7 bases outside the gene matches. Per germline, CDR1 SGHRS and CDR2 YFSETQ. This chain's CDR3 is CASSEQGQGSGYTF. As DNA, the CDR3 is TGCGCCAGCAGCGAGCAGGGACAGGGGTCTGGCTACACCTTC.

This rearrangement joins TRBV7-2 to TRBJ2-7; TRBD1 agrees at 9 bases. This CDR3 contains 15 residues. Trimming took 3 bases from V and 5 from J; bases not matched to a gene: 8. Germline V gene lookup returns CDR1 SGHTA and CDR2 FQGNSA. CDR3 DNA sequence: TGTGCCAGCAGCTTTCCCGGGACAGGGAGGCACGAGCAGTACTTC. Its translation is CASSFPGTGRHEQYF.

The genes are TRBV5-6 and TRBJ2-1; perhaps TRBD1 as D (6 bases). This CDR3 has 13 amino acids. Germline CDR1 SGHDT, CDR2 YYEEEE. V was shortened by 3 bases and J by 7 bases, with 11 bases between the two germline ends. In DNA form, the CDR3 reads TGTGCCAGCAGCTCCGGGACATCGAATGAGCAGTTCTTC. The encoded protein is CASSSGTSNEQFF.

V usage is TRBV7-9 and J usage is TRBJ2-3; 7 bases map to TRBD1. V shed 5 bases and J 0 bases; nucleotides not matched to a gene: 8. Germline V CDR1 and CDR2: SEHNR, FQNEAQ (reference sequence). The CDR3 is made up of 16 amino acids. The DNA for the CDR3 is TGTGCCAGCAGCATATACAGGGGTGGGAGCACAGATACGCAGTATTTT. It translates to CASSIYRGGSTDTQYF.

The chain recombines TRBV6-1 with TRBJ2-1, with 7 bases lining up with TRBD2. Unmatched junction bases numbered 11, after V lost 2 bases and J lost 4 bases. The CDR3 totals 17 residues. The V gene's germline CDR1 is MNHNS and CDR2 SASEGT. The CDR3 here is CASSESGGSNLYNEQFF. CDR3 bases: TGTGCCAGCAGTGAATCGGGCGGGAGCAATCTTTACAATGAGCAGTTCTTC.

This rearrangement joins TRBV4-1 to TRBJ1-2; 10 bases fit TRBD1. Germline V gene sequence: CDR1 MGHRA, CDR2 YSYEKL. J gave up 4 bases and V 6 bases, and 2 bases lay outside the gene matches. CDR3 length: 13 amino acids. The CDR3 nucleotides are TGCGCCAGCAGTCGGACAGGGGGCTATGGCTACACCTTC. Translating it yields CASSRTGGYGYTF.

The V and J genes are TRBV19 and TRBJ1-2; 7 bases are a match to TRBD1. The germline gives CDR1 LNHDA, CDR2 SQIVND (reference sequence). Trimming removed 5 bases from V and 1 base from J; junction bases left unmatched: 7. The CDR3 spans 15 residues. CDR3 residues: CASSFKAGGNYGYTF. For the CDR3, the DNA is TGTGCCAGTAGTTTTAAGGCAGGGGGTAACTATGGCTACACCTTC.

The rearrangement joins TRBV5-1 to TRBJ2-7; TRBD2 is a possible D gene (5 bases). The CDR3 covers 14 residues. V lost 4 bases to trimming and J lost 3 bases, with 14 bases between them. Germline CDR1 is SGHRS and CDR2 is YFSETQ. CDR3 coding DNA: TGCGCCAGCAGCACGGGGTTAGAGGGCTACGAGCAGTACTTC. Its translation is CASSTGLEGYEQYF. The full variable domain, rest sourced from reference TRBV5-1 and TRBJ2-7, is KAGVTQTPRYLIKTRGQQVTLSCSPISGHRSVSWYQQTPGQGLQFLFEYFSETQRNKGNFPGRFSGRQFSNSRSEMNVSTLELGDSALYLCASSTGLEGYEQYFGPGTRLTVT.

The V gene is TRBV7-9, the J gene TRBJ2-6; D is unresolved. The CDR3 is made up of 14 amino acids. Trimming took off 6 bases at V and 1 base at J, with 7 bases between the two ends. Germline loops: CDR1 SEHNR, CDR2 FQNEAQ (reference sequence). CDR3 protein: CASSSGSGANVLTF. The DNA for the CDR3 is TGTGCCAGCAGTTCAGGATCTGGGGCCAACGTCCTGACTTTC.

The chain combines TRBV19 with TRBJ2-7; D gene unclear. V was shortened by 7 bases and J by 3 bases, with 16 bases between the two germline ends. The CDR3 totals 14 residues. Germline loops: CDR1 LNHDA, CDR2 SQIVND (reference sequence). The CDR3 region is CASKDPVRGYEQYF. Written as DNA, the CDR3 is TGTGCCAGTAAAGACCCCGTAAGAGGCTACGAGCAGTACTTC. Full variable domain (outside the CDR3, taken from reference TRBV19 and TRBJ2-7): DGGITQSPKYLFRKEGQNVTLSCEQNLNHDAMYWYRQDPGQGLRLIYYSQIVNDFQKGDIAEGYSVSREKKESFPLTVTSAQKNPTAFYLCASKDPVRGYEQYFGPGTRLTVT.

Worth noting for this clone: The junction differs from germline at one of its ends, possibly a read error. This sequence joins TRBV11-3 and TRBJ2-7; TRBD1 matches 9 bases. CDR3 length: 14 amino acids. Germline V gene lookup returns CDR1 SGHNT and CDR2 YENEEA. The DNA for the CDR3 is TGTGCCAGCAGCTTAAAGAACAGGGGGCACCCTTGGCCCTTC. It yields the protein CASSLKNRGHPWPF.

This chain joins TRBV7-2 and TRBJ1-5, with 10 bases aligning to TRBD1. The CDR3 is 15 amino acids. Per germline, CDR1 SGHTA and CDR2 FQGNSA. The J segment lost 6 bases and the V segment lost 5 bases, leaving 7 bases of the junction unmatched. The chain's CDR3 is CASSRQGAGGQPQHF. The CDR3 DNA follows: TGTGCCAGCAGCCGACAGGGGGCGGGGGGTCAGCCCCAGCATTTT.